This is a list of T cell receptor beta chains from one sample in a study of T cells in pancreatic ductal adenocarcinoma. The data were produced by immunoSEQ multiplex PCR, yet TCRdb's version contains in-frame clones alone and is incomplete. Among roughly 9,500 clones listed, about 90% were seen once. Specimen: PBMCs. All receptors derive from a human donor with pancreatic ductal adenocarcinoma. CDR3s leave out the opening cysteine and the closing phenylalanine or tryptophan. Fields, in order: CDR3 protein, CDR3 length, V gene.

ASSLGTSGSRGTQY | 14 | TRBV5-1
ASSLDPDTQY | 10 | TRBV11-3
ASSYRQGNTGELF | 13 | TRBV6-5
ASSPDRYYGYT | 11 | TRBV2
ASSSLDRPENEQF | 13 | TRBV11-1
ASSFGLRDSAQY | 12 | TRBV7-2
ASSGQKINQPQH | 12 | TRBV19
ASSLGTAYNEQF | 12 | TRBV7-2
ASSLTPSEYEQY | 12 | TRBV7-2
ASEEGGNQPQH | 11 | TRBV30
ASTGTVYNEQF | 11 | TRBV19
ASTLRNTEAF | 10 | TRBV2
ASRTSGDTQY | 10 | TRBV27
ASSPPRMYEQY | 11 | TRBV18
ASSPGVQGMRNTEAF | 15 | TRBV5-5
ASSLDTDEAGEQY | 13 | TRBV7-8
ASSGTGLIGYGYT | 13 | TRBV11-3
ASSVATDRETEAF | 13 | TRBV9
ASSWAGTGEYEQY | 13 | TRBV18
ASSAQTGTYYEQY | 13 | TRBV9